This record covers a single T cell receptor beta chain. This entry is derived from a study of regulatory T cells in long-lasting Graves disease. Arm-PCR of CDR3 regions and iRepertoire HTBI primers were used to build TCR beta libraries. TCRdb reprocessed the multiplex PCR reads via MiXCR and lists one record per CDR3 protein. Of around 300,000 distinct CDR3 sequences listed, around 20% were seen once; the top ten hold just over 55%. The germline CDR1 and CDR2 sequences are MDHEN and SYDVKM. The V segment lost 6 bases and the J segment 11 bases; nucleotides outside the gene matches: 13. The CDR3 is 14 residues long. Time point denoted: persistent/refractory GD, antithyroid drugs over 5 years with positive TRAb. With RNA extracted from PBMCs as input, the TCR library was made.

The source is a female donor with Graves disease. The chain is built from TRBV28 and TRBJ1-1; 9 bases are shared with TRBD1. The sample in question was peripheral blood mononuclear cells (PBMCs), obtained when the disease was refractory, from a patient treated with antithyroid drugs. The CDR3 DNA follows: TGTGCCAGCAGCTTGGGTGGGACAGGGTTTCCGGCTTTCTTT. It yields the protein CASSLGGTGFPAFF.